The rows below give T cell receptor beta chains drawn from one sample of a study of blood T cells in healthy people across ages. One entry per CDR3 protein, called by TCRdb with MiXCR from the 5' RACE reads. The sample has 1,300,000 or so distinct CDR3 sequences; almost 60% are singletons. The material sequenced was blood. The receptors derive from a man aged 18 to 30 in good health. The CDR3 runs from the conserved cysteine through the conserved F or W. Each record gives: clone size, V gene, D gene, J gene, CDR3 length, CDR3 protein, CDR3 DNA. D genes are given only for firm matches. Not all rows give a size; the values are once, few, many and, for expanded clones, a class.

clone size: -
V gene: TRBV20-1
D gene: TRBD1
J gene: TRBJ2-5
CDR3 length: 15
CDR3 protein: CSACPPMTGLETQYF
CDR3 DNA: TGCAGTGCTTGCCCCCCCATGACAGGGTTGGAGACCCAGTACTTC

clone size: once
V gene: TRBV20-1
D gene: -
J gene: TRBJ2-5
CDR3 length: 14
CDR3 protein: CSAREGLALETQYF
CDR3 DNA: TGCAGTGCTAGAGAAGGTCTAGCGCTGGAGACCCAGTACTTC

clone size: -
V gene: TRBV5-1
D gene: -
J gene: TRBJ1-2
CDR3 length: 15
CDR3 protein: CASSADSEANYGYTF
CDR3 DNA: TGCGCCAGCAGCGCAGACAGCGAAGCTAACTATGGCTACACCTTC

clone size: -
V gene: TRBV3-1
D gene: TRBD2
J gene: TRBJ2-2
CDR3 length: 16
CDR3 protein: CASSQEVGRWTGELFF
CDR3 DNA: TGTGCCAGCAGCCAAGAAGTCGGGAGGTGGACCGGGGAGCTGTTTTTT

clone size: -
V gene: TRBV27
D gene: -
J gene: TRBJ1-2
CDR3 length: 15
CDR3 protein: CASRRLPQAPYGYTF
CDR3 DNA: TGTGCCAGCAGGCGGCTACCCCAAGCCCCCTATGGCTACACCTTC

clone size: -
V gene: TRBV19
D gene: -
J gene: TRBJ2-3
CDR3 length: 14
CDR3 protein: CATGDPGLTDTQYF
CDR3 DNA: TGTGCCACCGGGGATCCAGGGCTTACAGATACGCAGTATTTT

clone size: -
V gene: TRBV7-2
D gene: -
J gene: TRBJ1-6
CDR3 length: 17
CDR3 protein: CAGTSPQGSSYNSPLHF
CDR3 DNA: TGTGCCGGCACCTCGCCACAGGGAAGCTCCTATAATTCACCCCTCCACTTT

clone size: -
V gene: TRBV4-1
D gene: TRBD1
J gene: TRBJ2-7
CDR3 length: 16
CDR3 protein: CASSQESTGGYYKQYF
CDR3 DNA: TGCGCCAGCAGCCAAGAGTCTACAGGGGGATATTACAAGCAGTACTTC

clone size: -
V gene: TRBV7-9
D gene: TRBD2
J gene: TRBJ2-3
CDR3 length: 16
CDR3 protein: CASSTQGLAGGDTQYF
CDR3 DNA: TGTGCCAGCAGCACCCAGGGACTAGCGGGAGGAGATACGCAGTATTTT

clone size: -
V gene: TRBV20-1
D gene: -
J gene: TRBJ2-1
CDR3 length: 12
CDR3 protein: CSASYSHNEQFF
CDR3 DNA: TGCAGTGCTAGTTACTCCCACAATGAGCAGTTCTTC

clone size: -
V gene: TRBV4-1
D gene: TRBD1
J gene: TRBJ2-7
CDR3 length: 17
CDR3 protein: CASSQVGPGQGAYEQYF
CDR3 DNA: TGCGCCAGCAGCCAAGTCGGCCCGGGACAGGGGGCTTACGAGCAGTACTTC

clone size: -
V gene: TRBV12-3/TRBV12-4
D gene: -
J gene: TRBJ1-2
CDR3 length: 14
CDR3 protein: CASSRTLGEDGYTF
CDR3 DNA: TGTGCCAGCAGTCGCACCTTAGGGGAGGATGGCTACACCTTC

clone size: -
V gene: TRBV6-5
D gene: -
J gene: TRBJ1-1
CDR3 length: 12
CDR3 protein: CASWIVGTEAFF
CDR3 DNA: TGTGCCAGTTGGATCGTAGGGACTGAAGCTTTCTTT

clone size: once
V gene: TRBV6-2/TRBV6-3
D gene: TRBD2
J gene: TRBJ2-2
CDR3 length: 16
CDR3 protein: CASSYGSGSNTGELFF
CDR3 DNA: TGTGCCAGCAGTTACGGGAGCGGGAGTAACACCGGGGAGCTGTTTTTT

clone size: -
V gene: TRBV12-3/TRBV12-4
D gene: -
J gene: TRBJ1-2
CDR3 length: 15
CDR3 protein: CASSTSGESADGYTF
CDR3 DNA: TGCGCCAGCAGCACTTCAGGGGAATCGGCTGATGGCTACACCTTC

clone size: few
V gene: TRBV27
D gene: -
J gene: TRBJ2-5
CDR3 length: 14
CDR3 protein: CASSLVGIQETQYF
CDR3 DNA: TGTGCCAGCAGTTTGGTTGGGATCCAAGAGACCCAGTACTTC

clone size: -
V gene: TRBV10-3
D gene: -
J gene: TRBJ1-2
CDR3 length: 13
CDR3 protein: CAISESTAPLNTF
CDR3 DNA: TGTGCCATCAGTGAGTCTACGGCGCCTTTGAACACCTTC

clone size: few
V gene: TRBV7-2
D gene: TRBD2
J gene: TRBJ2-1
CDR3 length: 20
CDR3 protein: CASSHPRGTSGNLRANEQFF
CDR3 DNA: TGTGCCAGCAGCCATCCCCGAGGGACTAGCGGGAACCTTAGAGCCAATGAGCAGTTCTTC

clone size: few
V gene: TRBV20-1
D gene: TRBD2
J gene: TRBJ2-3
CDR3 length: 14
CDR3 protein: CSAVTSGGSDTQYF
CDR3 DNA: TGCAGTGCTGTGACTAGCGGGGGGTCAGATACGCAGTATTTT

clone size: -
V gene: TRBV29-1
D gene: TRBD2
J gene: TRBJ2-7
CDR3 length: 13
CDR3 protein: CSGVLAGGFEQYF
CDR3 DNA: TGCAGCGGCGTACTAGCGGGGGGCTTCGAGCAGTACTTC

clone size: -
V gene: TRBV2
D gene: TRBD2
J gene: TRBJ2-5
CDR3 length: 12
CDR3 protein: CASDEREGTQYF
CDR3 DNA: TGTGCCAGCGACGAGCGGGAGGGGACCCAGTACTTC

clone size: few
V gene: TRBV5-1
D gene: -
J gene: TRBJ2-1
CDR3 length: 15
CDR3 protein: CASSFVASPPNEQFF
CDR3 DNA: TGCGCCAGCAGCTTTGTCGCAAGCCCCCCCAATGAGCAGTTCTTC